The 7 T cell receptor beta chains presented below share a single source sample, sequenced in a study of OX40 agonist ivuxolimab in advanced cancers. Assay: immunoSEQ multiplex PCR; the TCRdb copy retains only in-frame clones and omits some. Altogether approximately 45,000 clones are present, around nine tenths being singletons, with the ten largest covering about 7.8%. The material sequenced was CD4+ or CD8+ T cells sorted from blood, taken in a trial of the OX40 agonist ivuxolimab. The receptors stem from an adult with an advanced solid tumor such as melanoma, head and neck, liver or kidney cancer.

This chain connects TRBV28 to TRBJ1-1, with TRBD1 matching 9 bases. J was trimmed by 4 bases and V by 4 bases; bases with no gene match: 4. Germline V gives CDR1 MDHEN, CDR2 SYDVKM. The CDR3 has 14 residues. For the CDR3, the DNA is TGTGCCAGCAGTTCGGGACAGGGAAGCACTGAAGCTTTCTTT. Its protein product is CASSSGQGSTEAFF. Based on the CDR3 plus reference TRBV28 and TRBJ1-1, the full variable domain is DVKVTQSSRYLVKRTGEKVFLECVQDMDHENMFWYRQDPGLGLRLIYFSYDVKMKEKGDIPEGYSVSREKKERFSLILESASTNQTSMYLCASSSGQGSTEAFFGQGTRLTVV.

CDR3 sequence: CASGSPGLWYEQYF. CDR3 nucleotide sequence: TGTGCTAGTGGTTCCCCGGGACTGTGGTACGAGCAGTACTTC. This chain joins TRBV12-5 and TRBJ2-7; possible D gene TRBD2, 6 bases. Germline V gene sequence: CDR1 LGHNT, CDR2 FRNRAP. Trimming pared 4 bases from V and 4 bases from J, leaving 14 bases between. This CDR3 contains 14 residues. Using reference TRBV12-5 and TRBJ2-7 for the parts outside the CDR3, the full variable domain is DARVTQTPRHKVTEMGQEVTMRCQPILGHNTVFWYRQTMMQGLELLAYFRNRAPLDDSGMPKDRFSAEMPDATLATLKIQPSEPRDSAVYFCASGSPGLWYEQYFGPGTRLTVT.

The chain employs TRBV2 and TRBJ1-2; D unclear. Germline loops: CDR1 SNHLY, CDR2 FYNNEI. V gave up 2 bases and J gave up 4 bases, with 11 bases separating them. This CDR3 is 14 amino acids long. Here the CDR3 DNA reads TGTGCCAGCAGTGAACGGCCAGATAGCTATGGCTACACCTTC. As protein: CASSERPDSYGYTF.

The chain couples TRBV30 to TRBJ2-3; tentatively, D is TRBD1 (6 bases). Germline lookup yields CDR1 GTSNPN and CDR2 SVGIG (reference sequence). V dropped 5 bases and J dropped 0 bases, with 9 bases sitting between them. The CDR3 consists of 13 residues. The CDR3 bases are TGTGCCTGGTACAGGGAGAGCACAGATACGCAGTATTTT. This gives the protein CAWYRESTDTQYF.

This clone has only one observation. The gene calls are TRBV19 and TRBJ1-3, with D perhaps TRBD1 (6 bases). Looked up from germline, CDR1 is LNHDA and CDR2 is SQIVND (reference sequence). CDR3 length: 16 amino acids. V was trimmed by 3 bases and J by 4 bases, leaving 16 bases between them. The DNA of the CDR3 is TGTGCCAGTAGTATCCTTACACAGGGCGACGGAAACACCATATATTTT. It specifies CASSILTQGDGNTIYF.

As to this clone: Other DNA sequences in this specimen translate into the identical CDR3. The chain links TRBV11-3 to TRBJ1-1, with TRBD1 matching 7 bases. V lost 0 bases, J lost 6 bases, and 4 bases stayed unmatched. Germline assignment: CDR1 SGHNT and CDR2 YENEEA. The length of the CDR3 is 14 residues. The DNA for the CDR3 is TGTGCCAGCAGCTTAGAAGTAGGGGGCGCTGAAGCTTTCTTT. Its translation: CASSLEVGGAEAFF.

This clone was recorded a few times. The V gene is TRBV5-4, the J gene TRBJ2-2; 7 bases align to TRBD2. CDR1 is SGHNT, CDR2 YYREEE, per germline (reference sequence). J lost 6 bases, V lost 1 base, and 3 bases had no gene match. The CDR3 contains 14 residues. The CDR3: CASSLPGGSGELFF. The CDR3, as DNA: TGTGCCAGCAGCTTGCCGGGAGGATCCGGGGAGCTGTTTTTT. The whole variable domain, remainder taken from reference TRBV5-4 and TRBJ2-2, is ETGVTQSPTHLIKTRGQQVTLRCSSQSGHNTVSWYQQALGQGPQFIFQYYREEENGRGNFPPRFSGLQFPNYSSELNVNALELDDSALYLCASSLPGGSGELFFGEGSRLTVL.